The sequence of this TCR beta chain was determined in a study of T cell clusters in autoimmune cytopenias. The CDR3 extends over 13 amino acids. This clonotype is called medium-sized (0.01 to 0.1%) based on its frequency. Its antigen is undetermined. The study's findings and limits: TRB repertoire shifts in secondary cytopenia and chronic lymphocytic leukemia mostly reflected lymphoma, not autoimmunity. The T cell clusters came from computational analysis alone and lack functional validation. Physiological T cell clusters of healthy donors were apparently absent in primary autoimmune cytopenia patients. The cluster-lack signature was not seen for secondary cytopenia versus chronic lymphocytic leukemia.

Approximately 40,000 genome equivalents of blood DNA were amplified for TRB. TRB rearrangements were amplified by touch-down multiplex PCR with mixed TRB-A/B primers. TCRdb re-called the multiplex PCR reads, yielding one record per CDR3 amino acid sequence without DNA. Here the sample table reports 2,500 to 3,000 distinct CDR3 sequences. The clonotype originates from a human donor with an autoimmune cytopenia or autoimmune hepatitis (not recorded which). Input material: peripheral blood. V usage is TRBV12-3 or TRBV12-4 and J usage is TRBJ2-1. The CDR3 sequence: CASSRVASHEQFF.